The 4 T cell receptor beta chains reported below all come from one sample, sequenced in a study of T-cell reconstitution after alpha-beta-depleted transplantation in children. A TCRbeta library incorporating unique molecular identifiers was prepared. TCRdb reanalysed the PCR reads using MiXCR and keeps one entry per CDR3 protein. There are 200,000 to 250,000 distinct CDR3 sequences in the sample; approximately 8.4% occur only once, and about a third lies in the top ten. This sample comprised PBMCs, mostly from graft donor cells, obtained 360 days after TCRalphabeta/CD19-depleted stem cell transplant. The receptors shown here come from a male patient aged 2-15 years who had a stem cell transplant for acute myeloid leukemia, so the T cells may come from the graft donor.

This clonotype has only a few counts. The chain carries TRBV20-1 and TRBJ2-3, with a tentative D call TRBD1 (6 bases). The V gene lost 2 bases and the J gene lost 3 bases, with 12 bases spanning the gap. This CDR3 spans 14 amino acids. In germline, CDR1 is DFQATT, CDR2 SNEGSKA (reference sequence). CDR3 sequence (DNA): TGCAGTGCTAGACGCAGGGGCATTACAGATACGCAGTATTTT. Its translation is CSARRRGITDTQYF.

Only a few counts were recorded for this clonotype. For the CDR3, the DNA is TGTGCCAGCAGCCACACTCTAGCGGGGGGGGTGAATGAGCAGTTCTTC. Translating it yields CASSHTLAGGVNEQFF. V and J are TRBV27 and TRBJ2-1; TRBD2 matches 12 bases. V lost 6 bases and J lost 7; bases outside the gene matches: 10. The V gene's germline CDR1 is MNHEY and CDR2 SMNVEV (reference sequence). This CDR3 comprises 16 residues.

There are many counts of this clonotype. V and J are TRBV6-2 or TRBV6-3 and TRBJ1-2; D uncertain. CDR1 is MNHEY and CDR2 is SVGEGT in the germline V gene. Deletions cut 4 bases from V and 2 bases from J, with 5 bases between. The CDR3 has 12 amino acids. Here the CDR3 reads CASSFSNYGYTF. CDR3 in DNA: TGTGCCAGCAGTTTCTCAAACTATGGCTACACCTTC.

The chain uses TRBV12-3 or TRBV12-4 and TRBJ1-1, with 10 positions matching TRBD1. This CDR3 contains 18 residues. J was trimmed by 0 bases and V by 0 bases; bases with no gene match: 7. The CDR3 bases are TGTGCCAGCAGTTTAGCTGGGACAGGGGCCCGCATGAACACTGAAGCTTTCTTT. It is translated as CASSLAGTGARMNTEAFF.